The TCR beta chain described here comes from a study of cytomegalovirus exposure and HLA in healthy donors. The study's findings and limits: TCR beta chains associated with HLA were, in a later analysis, more clonally expanded than equally common others. Cytomegalovirus-associated status was assigned to about 150 TCR beta chains.

The CDR3 sequence is 15 residues long. Deletions cut 2 bases from V and 2 bases from J, with 13 bases between. The germline CDR1 and CDR2 sequences are MNHNS and SASEGT. PCR involved 60 Vbeta and 13 Jbeta primers. Profiling relied on immunoSEQ multiplex PCR, and the TCRdb table lists in-frame clones only, not all of them. The sample contains about 160,000 clones, about 81% of which appear only once. With regard to this clone: Its antigen is as yet unknown.

Donors were ostensibly healthy at sampling, although undocumented immune exposures were probable. The chain is built from TRBV6-1 and TRBJ2-7, with D tentatively TRBD1 (6 bases). The sequence derives from a girl aged 2-10 years in good health and CMV-seropositive. Sequencing used PBMCs. The CDR3 loop reads CASSEFGQGPYEQYF. CDR3 coding DNA: TGTGCCAGCAGTGAATTTGGGCAGGGGCCCTACGAGCAGTACTTC.